This T cell receptor (beta chain) was retrieved from a study of cytomegalovirus exposure and HLA in healthy donors. Primers for the PCR totalled 60 Vbeta and 13 Jbeta. Profiled with immunoSEQ multiplex PCR; TCRdb holds only in-frame clones, not every one. The sample consists of under 75,000 clones, 70% to 85% of them appearing once. CDR1 is MGHRA and CDR2 is YSYEKL in the germline V gene. The CDR3 has 15 amino acids. The germline V and J ends were trimmed by 3 bases and 1 base, with 9 bases remaining between them. Sequencing was done on a sample of PBMCs. The TCR was taken from a human donor in good health. The rearrangement uses TRBV4-1 and TRBJ1-4; D unclear. The CDR3 bases are TGCGCCAGCAGCCAGGGCGGGCGAACTAATGAAAAACTGTTTTTT. Translated: CASSQGGRTNEKLFF.